Presented here are 24 T cell receptor beta chains from one specimen sequenced in a study of cytomegalovirus exposure and HLA in healthy donors (dated by TCRdb to 2017 to 2019). The library was made by the immunoSEQ multiplex PCR assay. The multiplex PCR relied on a mix of 60 forward primers for TCR Vbeta segments and 13 reverse primers for TCR Jbeta segments. This immuneACCESS table, as held by TCRdb, lists in-frame sequences with V and J called but not all clones. Of the missing ones, under half trace to an unresolved V gene in checked studies; the others have no known cause. A total of approximately 100,000 clones appear in this sample, about a tenth of them only once. Approximately 6% of the sample is held by the ten biggest clonotypes. The specimen was PBMCs. The receptors here all came from a man aged 40-49 years in good health and CMV-seropositive.

This clone was counted between two and nine times. The chain is built from TRBV28 and TRBJ1-1; 12 nucleotides line up with TRBD1. V shed 11 bases and J 5 bases; nucleotides not matched to a gene: 9. The CDR3 runs 14 residues. Germline V CDR1 and CDR2: MDHEN, SYDVKM. CDR3 sequence: CAARDRGRETEAFF. In nucleotides, the CDR3 is TGTGCCGCCAGGGACAGGGGGCGCGAAACTGAAGCTTTCTTT.

The V call is TRBV15, the J call TRBJ2-3; D might be TRBD1 (5 bases). The germline V and J ends were trimmed by 5 bases and 5 bases, with 14 bases remaining between them. The length of the CDR3 is 14 residues. Germline V gene lookup returns CDR1 LNHNV and CDR2 YYDKDF (reference sequence). CDR3 amino acids: CATSLRQFLDTQYF. In DNA, the CDR3 is TGTGCCACCAGCTTACGACAGTTCTTAGATACGCAGTATTTT.

This clone was recorded a few times. J is TRBJ2-7 and V is TRBV5-1; tentative D call: TRBD1 (5 bases). Germline V gene sequence: CDR1 SGHRS, CDR2 YFSETQ. The CDR3 runs to 12 residues. The V end lost 4 bases, the J end lost 0 bases, and 5 bases lay between the germline ends. The CDR3 DNA sequence: TGCGCCAGCAGCGACAGCTCCTACGAGCAGTACTTC. It translates to CASSDSSYEQYF.

The CDR3 DNA reads as TGTGCCAGCAGCGGACAGCCTCCCTACGAGCAGTACTTC. Encoded protein: CASSGQPPYEQYF. This sequence joins TRBV7-9 and TRBJ2-7, with D maybe TRBD1 (6 bases). The CDR3 loop spans 13 amino acids. The germline V gene has CDR1 SEHNR and CDR2 FQNEAQ (reference sequence). Trimming took 5 bases from V and 2 from J, leaving 10 bases between them.

About this clone: The germline gene is not matched at one end of the junction; a read error may be the cause. This sample includes further DNA sequences coding for the same CDR3. The chain recombines TRBV5-1 with TRBJ1-1; D is perhaps TRBD1 (6 bases). Per the germline V gene, CDR1 is SGHRS and CDR2 is YFSETQ. This CDR3 has 14 residues. CDR3 sequence (DNA): TGCGCCAGCAGCCTACAGGGCTCGGACACTGAGGCTTTCTTT. Encoded protein: CASSLQGSDTEAFF.

This clone turned up a few times. The chain is built from TRBV27 and TRBJ2-7; TRBD2 matches at 11 bases. The CDR3 consists of 14 residues. The V gene's germline CDR1 is MNHEY and CDR2 SMNVEV (reference sequence). Unmatched junction bases numbered 5, after V lost 3 bases and J lost 7 bases. Here the CDR3 DNA reads TGTGCCAGCAGTTTTAGCGGGAGGGGGGAGGAGCAGTACTTC. This gives the protein CASSFSGRGEEQYF.

Only a few counts were recorded for this clone. The V call is TRBV5-1, the J call TRBJ2-7; D gene uncertain. Germline loops: CDR1 SGHRS, CDR2 YFSETQ. Trimming cost V 4 bases and J 2 bases, with 10 bases left between them. The CDR3 sequence is 13 residues long. CDR3 DNA: TGCGCCAGCAGCCCCCCGCGTGCCTACGAGCAGTACTTC. Amino acids: CASSPPRAYEQYF.

The table lists this clone with a few counts. The chain couples TRBV19 to TRBJ1-1; D might be TRBD1 (5 bases). CDR1 and CDR2 from the germline V gene are LNHDA and SQIVND (reference sequence). This CDR3 has 14 residues. Trimming stripped 5 bases from V and 0 bases from J, with 10 bases between. The CDR3 DNA reads as TGTGCCAGTAGTGTTGGGGCTATGAACACTGAAGCTTTCTTT. This sequence encodes CASSVGAMNTEAFF.

The chain employs TRBV20-1 and TRBJ2-7; 9 bases are a match to TRBD1. Germline V gives CDR1 DFQATT, CDR2 SNEGSKA (reference sequence). The CDR3 runs to 11 residues. V trimming: 5 bases; J trimming: 7 bases; junction bases outside the gene matches: 3. The CDR3 spells CSAGTGREQYF. In DNA form, the CDR3 reads TGCAGTGCTGGGACAGGGCGTGAGCAGTACTTC.

This clone has a handful of counts. The chain joins TRBV27 to TRBJ2-2; 7 bases are shared with TRBD2. V lost 3 bases and J lost 2; bases outside the gene matches: 6. Germline-derived CDR1 and CDR2 are MNHEY and SMNVEV (reference sequence). This CDR3 region has 16 residues. CDR3 region: CASSFRLAGNTGELFF. Written as DNA, the CDR3 is TGTGCCAGCAGTTTCCGACTAGCCGGTAACACCGGGGAGCTGTTTTTT.

This rearrangement joins TRBV6-5 to TRBJ1-3; 8 positions agree with TRBD1. This CDR3 contains 15 residues. Unmatched junction bases numbered 5, after V lost 7 bases and J lost 0 bases. Germline V gives CDR1 MNHEY, CDR2 SVGAGI. In nucleotides, the CDR3 is TGTGCCAGCACCAGGGACAGGTACTCTGGAAACACCATATATTTT. It encodes CASTRDRYSGNTIYF.

The gene calls are TRBV29-1 and TRBJ2-5; TRBD2 matches 10 bases. V lost 6 bases to trimming and J lost 7 bases; unmatched junction nucleotides: 5. There are 12 residues in the CDR3. Germline V gene lookup returns CDR1 SQVTM and CDR2 ANQGSEA. The CDR3 loop reads CSVQTSGWTQYF. In nucleotides, the CDR3 is TGCAGCGTACAGACTAGCGGGTGGACCCAGTACTTC.

This rearrangement joins TRBV6-5 to TRBJ2-7; the D gene is possibly TRBD1 (6 bases). This CDR3 is built from 14 residues. Germline V gene lookup returns CDR1 MNHEY and CDR2 SVGAGI. The V end lost 5 bases, the J end lost 1 base, and 12 bases lay between the germline ends. DNA for the CDR3: TGTGCCAGCAGTCCCGGACAGCGTTCCTACGAGCAGTACTTC. This gives the protein CASSPGQRSYEQYF.

This clone appeared a few times. The chain uses TRBV5-3 and TRBJ2-7; a possible D gene is TRBD1 (6 bases). Being an ORF, TRBV5-3 has a function that is uncertain. V was clipped by 4 bases and J by 1 base, with 12 bases between them. This CDR3 spans 14 amino acids. The CDR3 protein is CARSTWGRSYEQYF. CDR3 bases: TGTGCCAGAAGCACCTGGGGGCGATCCTACGAGCAGTACTTC.

V and J are TRBV4-1 and TRBJ2-7; 9 bases agree with TRBD1. The V gene's germline CDR1 is MGHRA and CDR2 YSYEKL. J gave up 2 bases and V 2 bases, and 13 bases lay outside the gene matches. CDR3 length: 18 amino acids. CDR3 protein: CASSQQTLGQGRTYEQYF. In DNA, the CDR3 is TGCGCCAGCAGCCAACAGACCTTAGGACAGGGGCGGACCTACGAGCAGTACTTC.

In its sample, this clone is large. The V and J genes are TRBV27 and TRBJ2-6; D gene unclear. V lost 5 bases to trimming and J lost 4 bases, with 15 bases between them. Germline CDR1 reads MNHEY; CDR2 reads SMNVEV (reference sequence). The CDR3 extends over 16 amino acids. In nucleotides, the CDR3 is TGTGCCAGCAGTCCGTCTTTCGCGGCCGGGGCCAACGTCCTGACTTTC. Translation: CASSPSFAAGANVLTF.

The V call is TRBV7-9, the J call TRBJ2-5; D is possibly TRBD1 (6 bases). The V end was cut by 1 base, the J end by 4 bases, with 7 bases between. The CDR3 spans 13 residues. Per germline, CDR1 SEHNR and CDR2 FQNEAQ (reference sequence). Written as DNA, the CDR3 is TGTGCCAGCAGCTTAGGGGGGCTAGAGACCCAGTACTTC. It encodes CASSLGGLETQYF.

The chain joins TRBV28 to TRBJ2-1, with a possible D match to TRBD2 (5 bases). The CDR3 loop spans 11 amino acids. The germline V gene has CDR1 MDHEN and CDR2 SYDVKM. Trimming cost V 3 bases and J 11 bases, with 8 bases left between them. CDR3 amino acids: CASSLSGKQFF. The CDR3 DNA follows: TGTGCCAGCAGTTTGAGCGGAAAGCAGTTCTTC.

This clone was detected a few times. V usage is TRBV6-1 and J usage is TRBJ2-3; 10 positions agree with TRBD1. Germline CDR1 MNHNS, CDR2 SASEGT. Trimming removed 6 bases from V and 10 bases from J; junction bases left unmatched: 10. The length of the CDR3 is 14 residues. DNA for the CDR3: TGTGCCAGCAGCCGGGACAGGGGATCTGATGCGCAGTATTTT. Amino acid sequence: CASSRDRGSDAQYF.

The chain joins TRBV27 to TRBJ1-2, with 8 bases matching TRBD1. Per the germline V gene, CDR1 is MNHEY and CDR2 is SMNVEV (reference sequence). Trimming at V came to 6 bases and at J to 5 bases, leaving 8 bases not matched to a gene. This CDR3 is 14 amino acids long. The CDR3 sequence is CASSPGQGEYGYTF. CDR3 coding DNA: TGTGCCAGCAGCCCCGGACAGGGAGAATATGGCTACACCTTC.

The chain carries TRBV30 and TRBJ2-4, with 8 bases matching TRBD2. Per the germline V gene, CDR1 is GTSNPN and CDR2 is SVGIG (reference sequence). V shed 4 bases, J shed 8 bases, and the junction held 10 bases outside the gene matches. The CDR3 covers 14 residues. The CDR3 DNA is TGTGCCTGGAATTCCGGGAGGGCCGGATACATTCAGTACTTC. Protein sequence: CAWNSGRAGYIQYF.

This clone was observed a handful of times. This chain connects TRBV30 to TRBJ2-3, with 14 bases that match TRBD2. V shed 0 bases and J 0 bases; nucleotides not matched to a gene: 5. The V gene's germline CDR1 is GTSNPN and CDR2 SVGIG (reference sequence). CDR3 size: 18 residues. The CDR3 region is CAWSVKGTSGGSTDTQYF. The CDR3 DNA follows: TGTGCCTGGAGTGTAAAGGGGACTAGCGGGGGCAGCACAGATACGCAGTATTTT.

V is TRBV19 and J is TRBJ2-7; TRBD1 is a possible D gene (6 bases). This CDR3 has 13 residues. CDR1 is LNHDA, CDR2 SQIVND, per germline (reference sequence). V was cut by 5 bases and J by 4 bases, with 12 bases left in between. The CDR3 bases are TGTGCCAGTAGTCCAACACAGGGTTACGAGCAGTACTTC. It codes for CASSPTQGYEQYF.

In this sample, this clone turned up a few times. The chain combines TRBV28 with TRBJ2-7, with 14 bases aligning to TRBD2. V dropped 3 bases and J dropped 4; count of bases not matched to a gene: 2. Germline-derived CDR1 and CDR2 are MDHEN and SYDVKM. CDR3 length: 15 amino acids. This CDR3 is CASSFWTSGGYEQYF. Here the CDR3 DNA reads TGTGCCAGCAGTTTCTGGACTAGCGGGGGGTACGAGCAGTACTTC.